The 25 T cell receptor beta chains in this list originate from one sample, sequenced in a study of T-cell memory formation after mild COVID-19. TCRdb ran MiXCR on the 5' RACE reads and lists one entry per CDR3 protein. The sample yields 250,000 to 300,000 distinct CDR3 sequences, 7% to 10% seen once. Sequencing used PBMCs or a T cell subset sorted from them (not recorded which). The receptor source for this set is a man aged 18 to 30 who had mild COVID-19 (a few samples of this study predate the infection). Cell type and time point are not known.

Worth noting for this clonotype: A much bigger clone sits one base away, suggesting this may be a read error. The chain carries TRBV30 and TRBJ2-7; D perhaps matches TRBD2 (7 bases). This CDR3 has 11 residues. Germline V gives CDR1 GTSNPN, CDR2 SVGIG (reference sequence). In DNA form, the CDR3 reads TGTGCCTGGGCGGGGGCCTACGAGCAGTGCTTC. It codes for CAWAGAYEQCF.

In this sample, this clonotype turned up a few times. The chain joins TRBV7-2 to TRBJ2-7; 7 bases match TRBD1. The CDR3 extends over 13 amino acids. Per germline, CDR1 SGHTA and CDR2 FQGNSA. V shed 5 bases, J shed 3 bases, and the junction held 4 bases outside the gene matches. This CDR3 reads CASSPTGFYEQYV. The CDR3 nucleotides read TGTGCCAGCAGCCCGACAGGGTTCTACGAGCAGTACGTC.

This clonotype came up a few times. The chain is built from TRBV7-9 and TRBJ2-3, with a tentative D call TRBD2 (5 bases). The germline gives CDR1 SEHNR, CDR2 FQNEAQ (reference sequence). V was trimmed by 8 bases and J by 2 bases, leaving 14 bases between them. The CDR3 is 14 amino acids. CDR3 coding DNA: TGTGCCAGCCCCCGCGGGTGGGACACAGATACGCAGTATTTT. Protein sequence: CASPRGWDTDTQYF.

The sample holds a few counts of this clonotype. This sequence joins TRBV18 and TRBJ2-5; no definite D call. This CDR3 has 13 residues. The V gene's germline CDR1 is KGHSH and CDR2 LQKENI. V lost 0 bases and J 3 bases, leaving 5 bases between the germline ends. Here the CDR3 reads CASSPPSEETQYF. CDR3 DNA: TGTGCCAGCTCACCACCATCAGAAGAGACCCAGTACTTC. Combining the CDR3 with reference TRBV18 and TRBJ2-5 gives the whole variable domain NAGVMQNPRHLVRRRGQEARLRCSPMKGHSHVYWYRQLPEEGLKFMVYLQKENIIDESGMPKERFSAEFPKEGPSILRIQQVVRGDSAAYFCASSPPSEETQYFGPGTRLLVL.

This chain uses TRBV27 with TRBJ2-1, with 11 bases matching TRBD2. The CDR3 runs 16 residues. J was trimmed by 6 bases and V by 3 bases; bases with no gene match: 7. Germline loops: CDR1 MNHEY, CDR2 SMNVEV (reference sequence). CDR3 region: CASSFLGLAGVNEQFF. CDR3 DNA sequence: TGTGCCAGCAGTTTCCTTGGACTAGCGGGCGTCAATGAGCAGTTCTTC.

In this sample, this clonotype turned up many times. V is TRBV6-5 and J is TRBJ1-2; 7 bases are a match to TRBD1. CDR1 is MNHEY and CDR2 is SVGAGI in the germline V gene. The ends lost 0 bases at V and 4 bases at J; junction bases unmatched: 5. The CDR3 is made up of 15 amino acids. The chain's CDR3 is CASSYSLTGAYGYTF. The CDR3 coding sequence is TGTGCCAGCAGTTACTCCCTTACAGGGGCCTATGGCTACACCTTC.

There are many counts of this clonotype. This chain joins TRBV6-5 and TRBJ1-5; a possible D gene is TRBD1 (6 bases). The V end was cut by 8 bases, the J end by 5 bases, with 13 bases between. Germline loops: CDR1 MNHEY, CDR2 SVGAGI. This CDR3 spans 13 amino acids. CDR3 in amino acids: CASATGRDQPQHF. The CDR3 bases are TGTGCCAGCGCTACAGGGAGGGATCAGCCCCAGCATTTT.

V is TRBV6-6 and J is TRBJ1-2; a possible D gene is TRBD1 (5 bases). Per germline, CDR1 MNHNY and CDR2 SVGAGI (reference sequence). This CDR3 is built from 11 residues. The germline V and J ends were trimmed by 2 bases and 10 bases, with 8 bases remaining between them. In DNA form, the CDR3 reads TGTGCCAGCAGTTACGGGGGTTACTACACCTTC. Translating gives CASSYGGYYTF.

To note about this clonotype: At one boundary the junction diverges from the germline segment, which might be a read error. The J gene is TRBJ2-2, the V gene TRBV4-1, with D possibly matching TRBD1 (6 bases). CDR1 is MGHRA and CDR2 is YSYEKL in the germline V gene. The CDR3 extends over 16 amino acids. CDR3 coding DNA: TGCGCCAGCAGCCAGGTTGGACAGCGATCCACCGGGGAGCTGTCTTTT. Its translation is CASSQVGQRSTGELSF.

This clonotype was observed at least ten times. CDR3 protein: CASSQQGGQPQHF. For the CDR3, the DNA is TGCGCCAGCAGCCAACAGGGTGGGCAGCCCCAGCATTTT. This chain connects TRBV4-1 to TRBJ1-5; TRBD1 is a possible D gene (5 bases). Germline-derived CDR1 and CDR2 are MGHRA and YSYEKL. The CDR3 totals 13 residues. V was shortened by 2 bases and J by 7 bases, with 9 bases between the two germline ends.

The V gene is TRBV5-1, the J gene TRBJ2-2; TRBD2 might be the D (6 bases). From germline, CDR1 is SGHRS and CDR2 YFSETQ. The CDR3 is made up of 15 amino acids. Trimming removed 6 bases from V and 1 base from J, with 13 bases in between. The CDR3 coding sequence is TGCGCCAGCATACGGGGGACGGAGAACACCGGGGAGCTGTTTTTT. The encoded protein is CASIRGTENTGELFF.

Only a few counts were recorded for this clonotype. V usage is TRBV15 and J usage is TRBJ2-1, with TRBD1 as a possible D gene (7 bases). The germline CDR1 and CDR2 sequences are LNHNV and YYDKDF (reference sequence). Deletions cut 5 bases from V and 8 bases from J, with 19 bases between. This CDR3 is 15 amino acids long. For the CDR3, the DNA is TGTGCCACCAGCGACTCACAGGGGAGGTTGGATGAGCAGTTCTTC. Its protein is CATSDSQGRLDEQFF.

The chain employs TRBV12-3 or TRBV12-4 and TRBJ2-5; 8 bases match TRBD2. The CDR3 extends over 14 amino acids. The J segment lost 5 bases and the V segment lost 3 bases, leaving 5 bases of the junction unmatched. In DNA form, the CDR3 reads TGTGCCAGCAGTTTGGCCGGGAGGGAGGAGACCCAGTACTTC. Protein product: CASSLAGREETQYF.

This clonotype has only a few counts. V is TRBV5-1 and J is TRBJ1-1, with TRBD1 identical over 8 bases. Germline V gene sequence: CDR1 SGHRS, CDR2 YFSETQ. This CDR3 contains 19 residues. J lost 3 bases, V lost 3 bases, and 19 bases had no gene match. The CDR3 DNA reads TGCGCCAGCAGCTCAGCGGCTCCCAGGGGGCTCCCACAGGACACTGAAGCTTTCTTT. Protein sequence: CASSSAAPRGLPQDTEAFF.

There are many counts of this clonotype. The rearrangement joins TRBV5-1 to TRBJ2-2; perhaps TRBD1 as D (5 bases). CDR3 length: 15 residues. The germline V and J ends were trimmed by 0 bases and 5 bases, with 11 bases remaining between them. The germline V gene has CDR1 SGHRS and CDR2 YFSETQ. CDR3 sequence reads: CASSLVPGQTGELFF. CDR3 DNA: TGCGCCAGCAGCTTGGTTCCAGGGCAAACCGGGGAGCTGTTTTTT.

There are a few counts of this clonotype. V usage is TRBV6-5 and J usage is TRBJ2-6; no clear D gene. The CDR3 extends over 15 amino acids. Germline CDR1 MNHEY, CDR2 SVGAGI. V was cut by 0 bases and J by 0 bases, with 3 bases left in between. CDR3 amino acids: CASSYSDSGANVLTF. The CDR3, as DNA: TGTGCCAGCAGTTACTCGGACTCTGGGGCCAACGTCCTGACTTTC.

CDR3 in amino acids: CATSRTSATNEKLFF. The CDR3 nucleotides read TGTGCCACCAGCAGAACAAGCGCAACTAATGAAAAACTGTTTTTT. This chain links TRBV15 with TRBJ1-4; D uncertain. The CDR3 spans 15 residues. Germline-derived CDR1 and CDR2 are LNHNV and YYDKDF (reference sequence). V was shortened by 2 bases and J by 0 bases, with 7 bases between the two germline ends.

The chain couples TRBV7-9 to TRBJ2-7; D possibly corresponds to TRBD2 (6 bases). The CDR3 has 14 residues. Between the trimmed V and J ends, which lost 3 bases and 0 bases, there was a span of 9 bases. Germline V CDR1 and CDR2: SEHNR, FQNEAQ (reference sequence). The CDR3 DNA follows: TGTGCCAGCAGCTTCGGCGGGGCCTCCTACGAGCAGTACTTC. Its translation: CASSFGGASYEQYF.

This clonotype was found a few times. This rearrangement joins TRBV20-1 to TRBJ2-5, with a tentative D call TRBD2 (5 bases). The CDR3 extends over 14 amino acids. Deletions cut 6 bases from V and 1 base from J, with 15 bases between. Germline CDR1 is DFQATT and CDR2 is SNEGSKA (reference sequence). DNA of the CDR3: TGCAGTGCCCACTCGAAAGCGGCCCAAGAGACCCAGTACTTC. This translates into CSAHSKAAQETQYF.

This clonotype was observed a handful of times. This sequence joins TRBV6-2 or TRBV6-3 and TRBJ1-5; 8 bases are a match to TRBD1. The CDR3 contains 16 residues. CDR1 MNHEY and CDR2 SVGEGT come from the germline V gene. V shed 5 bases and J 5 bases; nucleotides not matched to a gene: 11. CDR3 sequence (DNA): TGTGCCAGCAGTCACCCCCCGGACAGGGTGTATCAGCCCCAGCATTTT. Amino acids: CASSHPPDRVYQPQHF.

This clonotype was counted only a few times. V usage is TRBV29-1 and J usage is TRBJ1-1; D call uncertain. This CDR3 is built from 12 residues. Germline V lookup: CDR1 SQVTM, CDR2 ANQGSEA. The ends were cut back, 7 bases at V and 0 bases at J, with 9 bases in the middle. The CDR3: CSGARMNTEAFF. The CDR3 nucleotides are TGCAGCGGGGCGAGGATGAACACTGAAGCTTTCTTT.

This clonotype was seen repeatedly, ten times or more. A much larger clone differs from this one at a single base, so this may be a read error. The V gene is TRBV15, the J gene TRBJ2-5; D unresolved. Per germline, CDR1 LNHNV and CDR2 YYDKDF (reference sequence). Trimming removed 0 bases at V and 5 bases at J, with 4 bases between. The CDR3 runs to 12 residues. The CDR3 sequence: CATSRDMETQYF. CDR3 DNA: TGTGCCACCAGCAGAGATATGGAGACCCAGTACTTC.

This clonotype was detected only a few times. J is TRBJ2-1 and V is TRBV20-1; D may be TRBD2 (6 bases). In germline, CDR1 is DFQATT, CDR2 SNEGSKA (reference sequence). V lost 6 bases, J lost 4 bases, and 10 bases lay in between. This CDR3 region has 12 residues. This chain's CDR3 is CSAQGLYNEQFF. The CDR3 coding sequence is TGCAGTGCCCAGGGACTTTACAATGAGCAGTTCTTC.

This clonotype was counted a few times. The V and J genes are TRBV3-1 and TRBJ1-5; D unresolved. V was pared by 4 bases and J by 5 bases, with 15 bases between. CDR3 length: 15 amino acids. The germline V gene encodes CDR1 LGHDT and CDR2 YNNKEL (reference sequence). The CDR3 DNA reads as TGTGCCAGCAGCCCGCGCTCGGGTTCTGATCAGCCCCAGCATTTT. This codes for CASSPRSGSDQPQHF.

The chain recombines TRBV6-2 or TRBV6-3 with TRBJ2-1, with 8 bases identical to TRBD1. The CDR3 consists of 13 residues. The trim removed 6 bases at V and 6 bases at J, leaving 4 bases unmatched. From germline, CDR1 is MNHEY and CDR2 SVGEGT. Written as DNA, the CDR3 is TGTGCCAGCAGGCTACAGGGGGGCAATGAGCAGTTCTTC. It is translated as CASRLQGGNEQFF.